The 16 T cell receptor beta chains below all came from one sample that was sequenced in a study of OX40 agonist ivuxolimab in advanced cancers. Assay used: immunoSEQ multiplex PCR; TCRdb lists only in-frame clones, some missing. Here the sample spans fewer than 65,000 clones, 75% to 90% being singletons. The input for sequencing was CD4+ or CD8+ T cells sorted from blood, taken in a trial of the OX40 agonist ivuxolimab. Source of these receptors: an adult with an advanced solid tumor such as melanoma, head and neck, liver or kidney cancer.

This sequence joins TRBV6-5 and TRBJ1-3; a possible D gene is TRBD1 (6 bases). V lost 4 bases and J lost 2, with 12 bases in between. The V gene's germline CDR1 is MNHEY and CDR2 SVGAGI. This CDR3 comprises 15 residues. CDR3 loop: CASSLEGVAGNTIYF. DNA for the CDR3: TGTGCCAGCAGTTTGGAGGGGGTTGCTGGAAACACCATATATTTT.

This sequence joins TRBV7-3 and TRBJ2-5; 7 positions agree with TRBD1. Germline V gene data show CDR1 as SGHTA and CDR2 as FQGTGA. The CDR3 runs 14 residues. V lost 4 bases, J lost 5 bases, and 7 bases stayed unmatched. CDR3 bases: TGTGCCAGCAGCTCGACAGGGACGGGGGAGACCCAGTACTTC. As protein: CASSSTGTGETQYF.

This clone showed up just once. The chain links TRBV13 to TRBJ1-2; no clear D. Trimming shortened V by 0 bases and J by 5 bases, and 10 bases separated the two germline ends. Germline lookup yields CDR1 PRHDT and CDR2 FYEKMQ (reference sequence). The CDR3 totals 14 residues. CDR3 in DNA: TGTGCCAGCAGCTTAGGGTCTGTGCTATATGGCTACACCTTC. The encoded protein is CASSLGSVLYGYTF.

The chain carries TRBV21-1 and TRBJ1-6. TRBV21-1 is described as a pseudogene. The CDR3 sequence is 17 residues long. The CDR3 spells CASSTHKEGLSGSPLHF. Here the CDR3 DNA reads TGTGCCAGCAGCACCCACAAGGAGGGACTTTCAGGTTCACCCCTCCACTTT.

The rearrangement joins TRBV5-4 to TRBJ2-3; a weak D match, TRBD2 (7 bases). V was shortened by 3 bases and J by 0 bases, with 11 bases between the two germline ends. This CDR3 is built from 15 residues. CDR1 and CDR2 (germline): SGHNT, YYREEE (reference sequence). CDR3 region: CASSWGGASTDTQYF. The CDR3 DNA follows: TGTGCCAGCAGCTGGGGGGGGGCTAGCACAGATACGCAGTATTTT.

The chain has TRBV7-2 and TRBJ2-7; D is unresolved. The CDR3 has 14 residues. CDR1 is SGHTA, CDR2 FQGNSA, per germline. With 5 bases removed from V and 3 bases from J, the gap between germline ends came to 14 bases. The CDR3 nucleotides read TGTGCCAGCAGCCTCGGCCAGGTTAACTACGAGCAGTACTTC. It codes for CASSLGQVNYEQYF. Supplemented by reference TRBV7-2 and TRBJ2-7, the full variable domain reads GAGVSQSPSNKVTEKGKDVELRCDPISGHTALYWYRQSLGQGLEFLIYFQGNSAPDKSGLPSDRFSAERTGGSVSTLTIQRTQQEDSAVYLCASSLGQVNYEQYFGPGTRLTVT.

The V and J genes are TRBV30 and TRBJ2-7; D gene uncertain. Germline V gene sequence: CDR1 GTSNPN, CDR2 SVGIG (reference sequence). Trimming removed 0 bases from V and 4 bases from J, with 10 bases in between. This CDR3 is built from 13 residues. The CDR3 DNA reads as TGTGCCTGGAGTGTAGGTAAAAGTTACGAGCAGTACTTC. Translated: CAWSVGKSYEQYF.

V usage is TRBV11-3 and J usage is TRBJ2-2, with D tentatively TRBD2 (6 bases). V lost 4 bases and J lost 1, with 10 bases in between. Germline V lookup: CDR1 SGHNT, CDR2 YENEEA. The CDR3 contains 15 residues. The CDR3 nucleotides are TGTGCCAGCAGCTCGAGACTAGGGAACACCGGGGAGCTGTTTTTT. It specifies CASSSRLGNTGELFF.

The DNA of the CDR3 is TGTGCCAGCTCACCGATTTACAGGGGCCTGAACACTGAAGCTTTCTTT. Amino acid sequence: CASSPIYRGLNTEAFF. The chain carries TRBV18 and TRBJ1-1, with 7 nucleotides matching TRBD1. Germline loops: CDR1 KGHSH, CDR2 LQKENI. V was clipped by 3 bases and J by 0 bases; unmatched bases: 7. This CDR3 contains 16 residues.

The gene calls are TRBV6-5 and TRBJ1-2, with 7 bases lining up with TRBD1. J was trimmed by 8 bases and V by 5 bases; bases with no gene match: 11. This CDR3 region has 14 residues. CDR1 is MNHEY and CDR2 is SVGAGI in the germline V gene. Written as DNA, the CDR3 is TGTGCCAGCAGTACCCTGACAGGGTCGGGGGGCTACACCTTC. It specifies CASSTLTGSGGYTF.

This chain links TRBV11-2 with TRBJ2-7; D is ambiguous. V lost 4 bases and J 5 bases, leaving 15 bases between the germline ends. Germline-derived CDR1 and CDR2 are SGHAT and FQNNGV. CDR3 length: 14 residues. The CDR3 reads CASSSHGLDHEQYF. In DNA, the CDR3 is TGTGCCAGCAGCTCCCACGGTTTAGATCACGAGCAGTACTTC.

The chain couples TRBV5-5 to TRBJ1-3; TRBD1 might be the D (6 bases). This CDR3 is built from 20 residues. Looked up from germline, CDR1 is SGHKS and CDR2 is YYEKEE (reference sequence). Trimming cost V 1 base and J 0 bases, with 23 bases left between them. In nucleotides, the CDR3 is TGTGCCAGCAGCTTGAGGGCTGGAGTGGCAGGGGTCTTCTCTGGAAACACCATATATTTT. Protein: CASSLRAGVAGVFSGNTIYF. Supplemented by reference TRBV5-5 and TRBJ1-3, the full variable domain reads DAGVTQSPTHLIKTRGQQVTLRCSPISGHKSVSWYQQVLGQGPQFIFQYYEKEERGRGNFPDRFSARQFPNYSSELNVNALLLGDSALYLCASSLRAGVAGVFSGNTIYFGEGSWLTVV.

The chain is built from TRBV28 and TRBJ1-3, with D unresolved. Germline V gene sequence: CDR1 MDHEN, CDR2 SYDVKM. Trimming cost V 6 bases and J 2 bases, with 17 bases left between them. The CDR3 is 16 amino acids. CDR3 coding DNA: TGTGCCAGCAGCCTGGACCCAGGAGGCACTGGAAACACCATATATTTT. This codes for CASSLDPGGTGNTIYF. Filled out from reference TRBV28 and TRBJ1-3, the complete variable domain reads DVKVTQSSRYLVKRTGEKVFLECVQDMDHENMFWYRQDPGLGLRLIYFSYDVKMKEKGDIPEGYSVSREKKERFSLILESASTNQTSMYLCASSLDPGGTGNTIYFGEGSWLTVV.

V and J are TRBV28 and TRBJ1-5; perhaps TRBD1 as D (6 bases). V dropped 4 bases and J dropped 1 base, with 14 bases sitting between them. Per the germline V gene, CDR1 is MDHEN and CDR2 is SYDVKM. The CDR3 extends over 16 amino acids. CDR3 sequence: CASSYFQGLSNQPQHF. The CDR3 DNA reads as TGTGCCAGCAGTTACTTTCAGGGGCTGAGCAATCAGCCCCAGCATTTT.

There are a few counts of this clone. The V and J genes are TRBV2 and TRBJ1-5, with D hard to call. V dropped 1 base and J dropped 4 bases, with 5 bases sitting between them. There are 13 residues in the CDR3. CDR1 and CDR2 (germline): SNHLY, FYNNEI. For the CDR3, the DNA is TGTGCCAGCAGTGAAGACAGAAATCAGCCCCAGCATTTT. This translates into CASSEDRNQPQHF.

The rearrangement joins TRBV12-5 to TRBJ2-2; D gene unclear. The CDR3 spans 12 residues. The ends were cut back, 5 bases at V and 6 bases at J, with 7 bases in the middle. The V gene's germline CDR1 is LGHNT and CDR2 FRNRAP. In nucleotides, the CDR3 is TGTGCTAGTGGTATAGGCCCCGGGGAGCTGTTTTTT. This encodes CASGIGPGELFF.